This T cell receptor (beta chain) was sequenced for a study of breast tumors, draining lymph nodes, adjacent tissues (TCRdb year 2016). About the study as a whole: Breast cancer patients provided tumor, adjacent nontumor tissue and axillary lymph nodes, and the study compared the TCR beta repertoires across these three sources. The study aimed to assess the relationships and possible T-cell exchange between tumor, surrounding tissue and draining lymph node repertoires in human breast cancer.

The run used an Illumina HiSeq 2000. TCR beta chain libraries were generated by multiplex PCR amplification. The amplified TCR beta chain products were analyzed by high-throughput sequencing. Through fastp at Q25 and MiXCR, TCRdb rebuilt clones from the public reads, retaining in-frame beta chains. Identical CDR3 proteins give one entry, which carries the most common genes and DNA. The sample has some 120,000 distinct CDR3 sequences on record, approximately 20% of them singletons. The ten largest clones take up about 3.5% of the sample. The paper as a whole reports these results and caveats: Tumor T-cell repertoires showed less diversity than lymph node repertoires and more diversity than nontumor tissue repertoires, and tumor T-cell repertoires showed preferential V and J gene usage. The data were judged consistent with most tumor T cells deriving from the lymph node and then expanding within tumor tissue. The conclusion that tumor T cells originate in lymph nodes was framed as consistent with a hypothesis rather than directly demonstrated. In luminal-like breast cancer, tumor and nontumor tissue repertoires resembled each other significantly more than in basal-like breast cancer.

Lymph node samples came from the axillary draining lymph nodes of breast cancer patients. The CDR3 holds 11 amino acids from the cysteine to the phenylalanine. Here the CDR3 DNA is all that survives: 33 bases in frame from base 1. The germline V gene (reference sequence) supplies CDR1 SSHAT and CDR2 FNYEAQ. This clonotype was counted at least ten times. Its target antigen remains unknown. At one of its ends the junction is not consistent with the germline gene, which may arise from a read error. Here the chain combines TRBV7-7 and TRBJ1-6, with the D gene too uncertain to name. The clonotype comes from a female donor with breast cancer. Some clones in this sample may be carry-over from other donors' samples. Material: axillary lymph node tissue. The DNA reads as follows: TGTGCTAGCAGCCCCCGGACACCCCTCCACTTT. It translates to CASSPRTPLHF. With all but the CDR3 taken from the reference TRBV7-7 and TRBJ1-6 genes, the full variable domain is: GAGVSQSPRYKVTKRGQDVTLRCDPISSHATLYWYQQALGQGPEFLTYFNYEAQPDKSGLPSDRFSAERPEGSISTLTIQRTEQRDSAMYRCASSPRTPLHFGNGTRLTVT.